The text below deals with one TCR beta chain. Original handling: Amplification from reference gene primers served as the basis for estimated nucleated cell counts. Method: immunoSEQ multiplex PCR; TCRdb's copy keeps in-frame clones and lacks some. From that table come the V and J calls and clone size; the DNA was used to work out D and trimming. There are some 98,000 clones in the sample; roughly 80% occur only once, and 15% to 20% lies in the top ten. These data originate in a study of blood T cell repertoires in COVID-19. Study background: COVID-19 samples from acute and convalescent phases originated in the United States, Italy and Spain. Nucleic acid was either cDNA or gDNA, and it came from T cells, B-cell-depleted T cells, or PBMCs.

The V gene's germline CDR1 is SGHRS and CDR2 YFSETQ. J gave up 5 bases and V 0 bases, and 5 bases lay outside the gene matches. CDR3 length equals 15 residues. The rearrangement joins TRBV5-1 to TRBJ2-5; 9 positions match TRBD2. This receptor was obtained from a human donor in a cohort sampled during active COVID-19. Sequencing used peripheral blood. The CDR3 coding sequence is TGCGCCAGCAGCTTGGGCGCGGGGGGGGCGGAGACCCAGTACTTC. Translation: CASSLGAGGAETQYF. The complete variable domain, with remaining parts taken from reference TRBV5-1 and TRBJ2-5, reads KAGVTQTPRYLIKTRGQQVTLSCSPISGHRSVSWYQQTPGQGLQFLFEYFSETQRNKGNFPGRFSGRQFSNSRSEMNVSTLELGDSALYLCASSLGAGGAETQYFGPGTRLLVL.